A selection of T cell receptor beta chains follows, all from one sample in a study of blood T cell repertoires in COVID-19. The protocol was immunoSEQ multiplex PCR, while the TCRdb copy is restricted to in-frame clones and leaves out a portion. The data hold about 70,000 clones, with 81% observed a single time. The sequenced sample was peripheral blood. These receptors originate from an older woman with acute or convalescent COVID-19. Both conserved end residues are part of each CDR3. The D gene is left open where the match is weak. Clone size is stated in some rows and not others, as once, few, many or a class when expanded.

d_call	clone_size	v_call	j_call	cdr3_nt	cdr3_aa
TRBD1	NA	TRBV27	TRBJ2-7	TGTGCCAGCAAAGGACAGGGGAAGAGTCACGAGCAGTACTTC	CASKGQGKSHEQYF
NA	NA	TRBV19	TRBJ1-3	TGTGCCAGTAGCGACGGGACAAACAGACGAACCATATATTTT	CASSDGTNRRTIYF
TRBD2	NA	TRBV10-3	TRBJ2-1	TGTGCCAGCCGACTAGCGGAATACAATGAGCAGTTCTTC	CASRLAEYNEQFF
TRBD1	NA	TRBV5-1	TRBJ1-2	TGCGCCAGCAGCTTCACAGGGGGCCAAGGCTACACCTTC	CASSFTGGQGYTF
TRBD2	NA	TRBV20-1	TRBJ2-1	TGCAGTGCTAGTATTTCTAGGGGAGCGGGAGTACTGTTCTTC	CSASISRGAGVLFF
TRBD1	NA	TRBV28	TRBJ1-1	TGTGCCAGCAGTCCTCGGACAGGTTCCACTGAAGCTTTCTTT	CASSPRTGSTEAFF
NA	NA	TRBV7-2	TRBJ2-7	TGTGCCAGCAGCTTAGGGAGGGGAAGGGGAACCTACGAGCAGTACTTC	CASSLGRGRGTYEQYF
NA	NA	TRBV11-3	TRBJ2-1	TGTGCCAGCAGCTCTGGCGGAGAGGCCCCGCAGTTCTTC	CASSSGGEAPQFF
NA	NA	TRBV7-8	TRBJ2-7	TGTGCCAGCAGCTTAGTATTGGGACACCTCTCCTACGAGCAGTACTTC	CASSLVLGHLSYEQYF
TRBD2	NA	TRBV9	TRBJ2-1	TGTGCCAGCAGCTCCCGAGAACTAGCGCCCAGTTACAATGAGCAGTTCTTC	CASSSRELAPSYNEQFF
NA	NA	TRBV7-2	TRBJ1-3	TGTGCCAGCAGCTTAGGAGCCCCCTCTGGAAACACCATATATTTT	CASSLGAPSGNTIYF
NA	once	TRBV7-8	TRBJ2-7	TGTGCCAGCAGCTTAGTGGAGGGTTTTTCCTACGAGCAGTACTTC	CASSLVEGFSYEQYF
NA	NA	TRBV30	TRBJ1-4	TGTGCCTGGAGTGAATCCCGGGGGAAACTGTTTTTT	CAWSESRGKLFF
TRBD1	NA	TRBV11-3	TRBJ1-1	TGTGCCAGCAGCTCACAGGGGTTCAGAACTGAAGCTTTCTTT	CASSSQGFRTEAFF
TRBD1	once	TRBV19	TRBJ1-5	TGTGCCAGTGGTTGGGACAGTTATAGCAATCAGCCCCAGCATTTT	CASGWDSYSNQPQHF
TRBD1	few	TRBV28	TRBJ1-4	TGTGCCAGCAGGGCAGGGGGCTCGGCACGTATTGGGGGACTGTTTTTT	CASRAGGSARIGGLFF
NA	NA	TRBV13	TRBJ1-1	TGTGCCAGCAGCCCTACCGGGAGGAACACTGAAGCTTTCTTT	CASSPTGRNTEAFF
NA	NA	TRBV6-6	TRBJ2-3	TGTGCCAGCAGTTATAGGGGGACAACCACAGATACGCAGTATTTT	CASSYRGTTTDTQYF
NA	NA	TRBV7-3	TRBJ2-1	TGTGCCAGCAGCTCGACCCCCGGGAATCGCGACAATGAGCAGTTCTTC	CASSSTPGNRDNEQFF
NA	once	TRBV2	TRBJ2-1	TGTGCCAGCAGTGAACGGCTGGAGGGCGTCAATGAGCAGTTCTTC	CASSERLEGVNEQFF
TRBD2	NA	TRBV5-1	TRBJ2-1	TGCGCCAGCAGCTCATACGGACTAGCGGGCTCCTACAATGAGCAGTTCTTC	CASSSYGLAGSYNEQFF
TRBD1	NA	TRBV19	TRBJ1-2	TGTGCCAGTAGTATCCCGGACAGGGGAGGAGGCTACACCTTC	CASSIPDRGGGYTF
NA	NA	TRBV18	TRBJ2-7	TGTGCCAGCTCACAGTTGGGAGAGGAGCAGTACTTC	CASSQLGEEQYF
TRBD1	NA	TRBV7-9	TRBJ1-1	TGTGCCACCAAAACAACAGGGGGTAAGGGGGACACTAAAGCTTTCTTT	CATKTTGGKGDTKAFF
TRBD2	NA	TRBV28	TRBJ2-3	TGTGCCAGCACCAGACTAGCGGGAGGGTCTAGCACAGATACGCAGTATTTT	CASTRLAGGSSTDTQYF
NA	NA	TRBV7-9	TRBJ1-2	TGTGCCAGCACCTTCCGACAGTATGGCTACACCTTC	CASTFRQYGYTF
NA	NA	TRBV27	TRBJ2-7	TGTGCCAGCAGTTCCCAATACGAGCAGTACTTC	CASSSQYEQYF
TRBD2	few	TRBV29-1	TRBJ2-1	TGCAGCGTTGGACCTCCGGGACTAGCGGGATATAGTGAGCAGTTCTTC	CSVGPPGLAGYSEQFF
TRBD1	once	TRBV28	TRBJ2-3	TGTGCCAGCAGTTTTGGTTTAGGGGGCCTGAGAGATACGCAGTATTTT	CASSFGLGGLRDTQYF